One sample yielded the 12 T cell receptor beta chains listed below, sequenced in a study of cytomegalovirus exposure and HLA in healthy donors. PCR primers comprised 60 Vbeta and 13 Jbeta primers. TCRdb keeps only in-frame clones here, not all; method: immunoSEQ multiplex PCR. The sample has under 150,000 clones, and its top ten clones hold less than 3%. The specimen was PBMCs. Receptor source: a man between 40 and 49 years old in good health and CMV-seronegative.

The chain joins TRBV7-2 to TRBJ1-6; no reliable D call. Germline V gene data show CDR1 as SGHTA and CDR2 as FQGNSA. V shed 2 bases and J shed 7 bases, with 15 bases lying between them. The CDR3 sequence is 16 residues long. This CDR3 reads CASSLPGLYRNSPLHF. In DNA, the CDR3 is TGTGCCAGCAGCTTACCCGGGTTGTATAGGAATTCACCCCTCCACTTT.

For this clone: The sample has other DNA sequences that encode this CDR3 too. The CDR3 reads CASSLGAGGLTDTQYF. In DNA form, the CDR3 reads TGTGCCAGCAGCTTAGGAGCGGGGGGTCTGACAGATACGCAGTATTTT. This sequence joins TRBV7-8 and TRBJ2-3; 9 bases line up with TRBD2. V lost 1 base to trimming and J lost 3 bases; unmatched junction nucleotides: 5. Germline V gene sequence: CDR1 SGHVS, CDR2 FQNEAQ. This CDR3 spans 16 amino acids. Looking up the rest from reference TRBV7-8 and TRBJ2-3 gives the full variable domain: GAGVSQSPRYKVAKRGQDVALRCDPISGHVSLFWYQQALGQGPEFLTYFQNEAQLDKSGLPSDRFFAERPEGSVSTLKIQRTQQEDSAVYLCASSLGAGGLTDTQYFGPGTRLTVL.

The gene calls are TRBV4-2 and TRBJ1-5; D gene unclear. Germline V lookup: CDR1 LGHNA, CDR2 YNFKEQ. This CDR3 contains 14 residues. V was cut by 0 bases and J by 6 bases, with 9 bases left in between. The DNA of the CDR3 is TGTGCCAGCAGCCAAGATGAGGTGGGTCAGCCCCAGCATTTT. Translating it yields CASSQDEVGQPQHF.

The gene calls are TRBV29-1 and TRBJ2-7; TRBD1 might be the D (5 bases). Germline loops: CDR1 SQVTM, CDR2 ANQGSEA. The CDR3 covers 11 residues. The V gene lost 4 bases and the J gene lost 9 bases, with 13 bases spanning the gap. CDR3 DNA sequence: TGCAGCGTTGCGGACACCGACGCGCAGTACTTC. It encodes CSVADTDAQYF.

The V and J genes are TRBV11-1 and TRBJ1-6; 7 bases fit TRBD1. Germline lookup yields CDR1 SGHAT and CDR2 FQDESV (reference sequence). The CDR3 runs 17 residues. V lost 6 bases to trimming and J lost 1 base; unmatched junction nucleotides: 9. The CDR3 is CASSSTGAESYNSPLHF. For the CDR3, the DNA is TGTGCCAGCAGTTCAACAGGGGCGGAGTCCTATAATTCACCCCTCCACTTT.

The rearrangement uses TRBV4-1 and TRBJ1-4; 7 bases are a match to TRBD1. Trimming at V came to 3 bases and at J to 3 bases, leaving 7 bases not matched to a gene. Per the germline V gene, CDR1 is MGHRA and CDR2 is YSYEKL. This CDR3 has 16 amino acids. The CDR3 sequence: CASSQTLQGPNEKLFF. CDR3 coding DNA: TGCGCCAGCAGCCAGACTTTACAGGGGCCTAATGAAAAACTGTTTTTT.

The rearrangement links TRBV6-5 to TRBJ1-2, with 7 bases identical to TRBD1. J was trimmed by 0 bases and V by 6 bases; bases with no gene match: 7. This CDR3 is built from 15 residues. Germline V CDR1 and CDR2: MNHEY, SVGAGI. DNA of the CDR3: TGTGCCAGCAGCTTAACAGGGGTTTCTAACTATGGCTACACCTTC. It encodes CASSLTGVSNYGYTF.

CDR3 bases: TGTGCCAGCAGCCACCAGACAGGGAGCTCCTACGAGCAGTACTTC. Protein product: CASSHQTGSSYEQYF. V gene TRBV5-8 combines with J gene TRBJ2-7; the match to TRBD1 covers 7 bases. In germline, CDR1 is SGHTS, CDR2 YDEGEE. The CDR3 consists of 15 residues. Unmatched junction bases numbered 7, after V lost 4 bases and J lost 0 bases.

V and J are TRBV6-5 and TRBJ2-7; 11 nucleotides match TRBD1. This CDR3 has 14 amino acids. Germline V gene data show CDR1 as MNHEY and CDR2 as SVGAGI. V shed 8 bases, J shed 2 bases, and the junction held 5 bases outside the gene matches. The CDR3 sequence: CASEKGQGAYEQYF. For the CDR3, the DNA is TGTGCCAGCGAAAAGGGACAGGGGGCCTACGAGCAGTACTTC.

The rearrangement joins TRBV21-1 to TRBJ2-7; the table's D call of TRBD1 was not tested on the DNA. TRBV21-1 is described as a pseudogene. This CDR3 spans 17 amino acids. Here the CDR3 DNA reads TGTGCCAGCAGCTCCCGGGAGGACAGGGCCAGCTCCTACGAGCAGTACTTC. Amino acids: CASSSREDRASSYEQYF.

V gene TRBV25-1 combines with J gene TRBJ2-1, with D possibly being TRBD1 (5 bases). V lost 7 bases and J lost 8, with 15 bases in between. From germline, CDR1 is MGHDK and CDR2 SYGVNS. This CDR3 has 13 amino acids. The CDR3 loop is CASIAKGSDEQFF. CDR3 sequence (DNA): TGTGCCAGCATCGCGAAGGGGTCGGATGAGCAGTTCTTC.

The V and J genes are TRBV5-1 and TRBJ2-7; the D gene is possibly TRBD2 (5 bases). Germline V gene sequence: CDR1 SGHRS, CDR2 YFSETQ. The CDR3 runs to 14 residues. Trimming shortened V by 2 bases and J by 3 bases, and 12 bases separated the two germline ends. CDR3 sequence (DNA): TGCGCCAGCAGCTTATCCGGGGAATTCTACGAGCAGTACTTC. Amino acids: CASSLSGEFYEQYF.